These 19 T cell receptor beta chains share one sample of origin, sequenced in a study of identifying expanded T cells in peripheral blood. The protocol was immunoSEQ multiplex PCR, while the TCRdb copy is restricted to in-frame clones and leaves out a portion. The sample contains around 57,000 clones, 70% to 90% of which appear only once. The source material was blood. The source of these receptors is a person aged 18 to 75 in good health.

The rearrangement links TRBV6-6 to TRBJ2-5; no clear D gene. Germline CDR1 MNHNY, CDR2 SVGAGI (reference sequence). V lost 0 bases to trimming and J lost 6 bases, with 14 bases between them. The CDR3 is 15 residues long. The CDR3 DNA reads TGTGCCAGCAGTTACTCGGCATGGGTGGAGAAGACCCAGTACTTC. Amino acid sequence: CASSYSAWVEKTQYF.

This rearrangement joins TRBV7-9 to TRBJ2-7; 7 bases are shared with TRBD1. V shed 1 base, J shed 6 bases, and the junction held 6 bases outside the gene matches. Per the germline V gene, CDR1 is SEHNR and CDR2 is FQNEAQ (reference sequence). The CDR3 totals 14 residues. The CDR3, as DNA: TGTGCCAGCAGCTTAGGCCAGGGGGAAACCGAGCAGTACTTC. As protein: CASSLGQGETEQYF.

The chain joins TRBV18 to TRBJ2-5; D is perhaps TRBD1 (6 bases). Germline assignment: CDR1 KGHSH and CDR2 LQKENI. The V end was cut by 3 bases, the J end by 5 bases, with 19 bases between. The CDR3 loop spans 16 amino acids. The CDR3 region is CASSPRRTAAGETQYF. Written as DNA, the CDR3 is TGTGCCAGCTCACCCCGCCGGACAGCAGCAGGCGAGACCCAGTACTTC. The entire variable domain, with the rest obtained from reference TRBV18 and TRBJ2-5, is as follows: NAGVMQNPRHLVRRRGQEARLRCSPMKGHSHVYWYRQLPEEGLKFMVYLQKENIIDESGMPKERFSAEFPKEGPSILRIQQVVRGDSAAYFCASSPRRTAAGETQYFGPGTRLLVL.

This sequence joins TRBV19 and TRBJ2-7; 7 bases are a match to TRBD1. V dropped 5 bases and J dropped 6; count of bases not matched to a gene: 10. Germline-derived CDR1 and CDR2 are LNHDA and SQIVND (reference sequence). CDR3 size: 14 residues. The CDR3 protein is CASSPRQGPAEQYF. For the CDR3, the DNA is TGTGCCAGTAGTCCAAGACAGGGACCGGCCGAGCAGTACTTC.

CDR3 in amino acids: CASSVGPGLKGNTIYF. DNA for the CDR3: TGCGCCAGCAGTGTGGGTCCAGGGCTGAAGGGAAACACCATATATTTT. The chain uses TRBV10-2 and TRBJ1-3, with D tentatively TRBD1 (5 bases). V lost 4 bases and J lost 4, with 17 bases in between. The germline gives CDR1 WSHSY, CDR2 SAAADI. This CDR3 comprises 16 residues.

The chain uses TRBV30 and TRBJ1-5, with D perhaps TRBD1 (5 bases). Germline CDR1 and CDR2: GTSNPN and SVGIG (reference sequence). V dropped 0 bases and J dropped 0 bases, with 9 bases sitting between them. This CDR3 is 15 amino acids long. CDR3 nucleotide sequence: TGTGCCTGGAGTGTACGTGGGGCTAGCAATCAGCCCCAGCATTTT. Its protein is CAWSVRGASNQPQHF.

The rearrangement uses TRBV5-3 and TRBJ2-7, with 8 bases identical to TRBD1. Being an ORF, TRBV5-3 has a function that is uncertain. V was pared by 8 bases and J by 6 bases, with 13 bases of the junction left unmatched. This CDR3 region has 14 residues. CDR3 bases: TGTGCCAGCAGCCAGGACAGGGTCACGTTCGAGCAGTACTTC. Its translation: CASSQDRVTFEQYF.

The chain carries TRBV19 and TRBJ2-7; 8 bases match TRBD1. V trimming: 4 bases; J trimming: 2 bases; junction bases outside the gene matches: 4. CDR1 and CDR2 from the germline V gene are LNHDA and SQIVND (reference sequence). There are 14 residues in the CDR3. The CDR3 sequence is CASSNGQGAYEQYF. The CDR3 nucleotides read TGTGCCAGTAGTAATGGACAGGGAGCCTACGAGCAGTACTTC.

The chain links TRBV18 to TRBJ2-7; 10 bases agree with TRBD2. The germline gives CDR1 KGHSH, CDR2 LQKENI. V dropped 5 bases and J dropped 3; count of bases not matched to a gene: 4. CDR3 length equals 14 residues. For the CDR3, the DNA is TGTGCCAGCTCAGGACTAGCGGATAACTACGAGCAGTACTTC. This sequence encodes CASSGLADNYEQYF.

This clone was detected only a few times. The chain carries TRBV5-1 and TRBJ2-3, with 14 bases identical to TRBD2. Germline V lookup: CDR1 SGHRS, CDR2 YFSETQ. Trimming removed 5 bases from V and 1 base from J; junction bases left unmatched: 9. This CDR3 is 18 amino acids long. CDR3: CASSPSGLAGVRTDTQYF. In nucleotides, the CDR3 is TGCGCCAGCAGTCCCTCGGGACTAGCGGGGGTACGCACAGATACGCAGTATTTT.

This clone came up a few times. The chain couples TRBV6-4 to TRBJ2-2; 8 bases are a match to TRBD1. With 2 bases clipped from V and 1 base from J, the junction kept 0 bases outside the gene matches. Per germline, CDR1 MRHNA and CDR2 SNTAGT. This CDR3 spans 15 amino acids. CDR3 loop: CASSDGTGNTGELFF. DNA for the CDR3: TGTGCCAGCAGTGACGGGACAGGGAACACCGGGGAGCTGTTTTTT.

The chain's CDR3 is CASSFHRGHVYEQYF. CDR3 bases: TGTGCCAGCAGCTTTCACAGGGGGCATGTATACGAGCAGTACTTC. J is TRBJ2-7 and V is TRBV7-9; 9 bases match TRBD1. The CDR3 covers 15 residues. Unmatched junction bases numbered 7, after V lost 3 bases and J lost 4 bases. Germline V gene sequence: CDR1 SEHNR, CDR2 FQNEAQ (reference sequence). The whole variable domain, filled in from reference TRBV7-9 and TRBJ2-7, reads DTGVSQNPRHKITKRGQNVTFRCDPISEHNRLYWYRQTLGQGPEFLTYFQNEAQLEKSRLLSDRFSAERPKGSFSTLEIQRTEQGDSAMYLCASSFHRGHVYEQYFGPGTRLTVT.

The rearrangement links TRBV6-4 to TRBJ2-1; 8 bases map to TRBD2. Germline CDR1 reads MRHNA; CDR2 reads SNTAGT. CDR3 length: 14 amino acids. The junction had 5 bases not matched to a gene; V was cut back by 5 bases and J by 5 bases. The CDR3 nucleotides are TGTGCCAGCAGTCCCCGGGAGGGACACAATGAGCAGTTCTTC. The encoded protein is CASSPREGHNEQFF.

The chain links TRBV9 to TRBJ1-4, with 9 bases aligning to TRBD1. V shed 3 bases and J 6 bases; nucleotides not matched to a gene: 6. CDR3 length equals 15 residues. Germline CDR1 SGDLS, CDR2 YYNGEE. The CDR3 nucleotides are TGTGCCAGCAGCGCTTACAGGGGGCCGGATGAAAAACTGTTTTTT. Its translation: CASSAYRGPDEKLFF.

The V and J genes are TRBV9 and TRBJ1-3; tentatively, D is TRBD1 (5 bases). Looked up from germline, CDR1 is SGDLS and CDR2 is YYNGEE. The CDR3 consists of 15 residues. The V end was cut by 1 base, the J end by 2 bases, with 10 bases between. The CDR3 sequence: CASSVLDSAGNTIYF. CDR3 nucleotides: TGTGCCAGCAGCGTACTAGACAGTGCTGGAAACACCATATATTTT.

This clone has just one count. The chain has TRBV18 and TRBJ2-7, with a tentative D call TRBD1 (6 bases). Germline V lookup: CDR1 KGHSH, CDR2 LQKENI. Deletions cut 1 base from V and 3 bases from J, with 10 bases between. The CDR3 loop spans 14 amino acids. CDR3 DNA sequence: TGTGCCAGCTCACCACGCTCGGGACACTACGAGCAGTACTTC. Amino acids: CASSPRSGHYEQYF.

This chain uses TRBV4-3 with TRBJ2-7; the D gene is possibly TRBD1 (5 bases). Germline-derived CDR1 and CDR2 are LGHNA and YSLEER. V lost 0 bases, J lost 3 bases, and 12 bases lay in between. The CDR3 runs 15 residues. The CDR3 DNA reads as TGCGCCAGCAGCCAAGATCAGGGAAGAAACTACGAGCAGTACTTC. It codes for CASSQDQGRNYEQYF.

V is TRBV9 and J is TRBJ1-3; D is ambiguous. The CDR3 runs 14 residues. Trimming took 4 bases from V and 2 from J, leaving 10 bases between them. Germline V CDR1 and CDR2: SGDLS, YYNGEE. The CDR3 sequence: CASSYEQAGNTIYF. As DNA, the CDR3 is TGTGCCAGCAGCTATGAGCAGGCTGGAAACACCATATATTTT.

This clone was recorded only once. V gene TRBV29-1 combines with J gene TRBJ1-6; 9 bases are a match to TRBD1. The V gene end was trimmed by 6 bases and the J gene end by 8 bases; junction bases not matched to a gene: 11. The CDR3 has 15 amino acids. Germline CDR1 and CDR2: SQVTM and ANQGSEA. CDR3 nucleotide sequence: TGCAGCGTCGAACAATTGGACAGGGGCTATTCACCCCTCCACTTT. This codes for CSVEQLDRGYSPLHF.